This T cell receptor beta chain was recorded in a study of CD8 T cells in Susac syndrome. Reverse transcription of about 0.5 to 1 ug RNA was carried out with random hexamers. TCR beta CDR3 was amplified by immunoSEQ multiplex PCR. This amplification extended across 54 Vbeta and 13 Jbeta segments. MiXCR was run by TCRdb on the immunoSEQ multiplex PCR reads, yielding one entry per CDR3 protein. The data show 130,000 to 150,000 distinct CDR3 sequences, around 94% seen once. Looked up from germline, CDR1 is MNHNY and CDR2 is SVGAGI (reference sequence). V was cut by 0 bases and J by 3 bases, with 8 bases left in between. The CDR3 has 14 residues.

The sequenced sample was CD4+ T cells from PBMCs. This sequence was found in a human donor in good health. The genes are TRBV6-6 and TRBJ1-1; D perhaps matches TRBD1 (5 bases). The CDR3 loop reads CASSYSGRDTEAFF. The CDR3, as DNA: TGTGCCAGCAGTTACTCGGGACGGGACACTGAAGCTTTCTTT.